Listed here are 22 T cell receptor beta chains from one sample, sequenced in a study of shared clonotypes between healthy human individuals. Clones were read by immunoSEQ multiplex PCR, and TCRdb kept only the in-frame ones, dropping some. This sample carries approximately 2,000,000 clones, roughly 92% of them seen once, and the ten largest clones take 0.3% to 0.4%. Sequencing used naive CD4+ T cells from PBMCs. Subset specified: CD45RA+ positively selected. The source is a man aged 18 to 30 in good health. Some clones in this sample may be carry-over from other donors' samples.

The CDR3 is CASSLGRMTQYF. CDR3 in DNA: TGTGCCAGCAGCTTGGGCCGGATGACCCAGTACTTC. The gene calls are TRBV5-8 and TRBJ2-5; D gene ambiguous. Germline values: CDR1 SGHTS, CDR2 YDEGEE. V was clipped by 0 bases and J by 7 bases, with 7 bases between them. CDR3 length equals 12 residues.

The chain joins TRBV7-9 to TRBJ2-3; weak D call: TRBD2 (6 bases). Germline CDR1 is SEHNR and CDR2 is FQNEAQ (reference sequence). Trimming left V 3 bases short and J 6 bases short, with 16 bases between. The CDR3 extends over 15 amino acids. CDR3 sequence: CASSLRTGEADTQYF. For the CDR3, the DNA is TGTGCCAGCAGCTTGAGAACGGGAGAGGCTGATACGCAGTATTTT.

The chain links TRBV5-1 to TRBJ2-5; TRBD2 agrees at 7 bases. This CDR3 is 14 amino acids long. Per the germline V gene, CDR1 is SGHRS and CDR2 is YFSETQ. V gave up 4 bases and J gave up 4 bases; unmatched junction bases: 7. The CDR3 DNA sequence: TGCGCCAGCAGCGACTCCGGGGGGTCAGAGACCCAGTACTTC. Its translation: CASSDSGGSETQYF.

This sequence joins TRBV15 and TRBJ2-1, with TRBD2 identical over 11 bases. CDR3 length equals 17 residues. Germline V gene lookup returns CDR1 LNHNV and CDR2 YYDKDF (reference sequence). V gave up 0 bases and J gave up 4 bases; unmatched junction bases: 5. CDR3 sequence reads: CATSRDVAGGGYNEQFF. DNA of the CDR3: TGTGCCACCAGCAGAGACGTAGCGGGAGGGGGATACAATGAGCAGTTCTTC.

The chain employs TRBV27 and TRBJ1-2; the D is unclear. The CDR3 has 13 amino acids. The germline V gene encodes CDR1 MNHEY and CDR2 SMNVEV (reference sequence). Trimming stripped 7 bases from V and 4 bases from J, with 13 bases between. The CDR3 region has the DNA TGTGCCAGCACTCCCGGGTACGGCTATGGCTACACCTTC. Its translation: CASTPGYGYGYTF.

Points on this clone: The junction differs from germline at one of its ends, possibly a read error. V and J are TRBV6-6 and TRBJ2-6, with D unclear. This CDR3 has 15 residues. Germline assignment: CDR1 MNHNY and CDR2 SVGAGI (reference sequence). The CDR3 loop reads CVSSASDSGANVLTF. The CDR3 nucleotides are TGCGTAAGCAGCGCTAGTGACTCTGGGGCCAACGTCCTGACTTTC.

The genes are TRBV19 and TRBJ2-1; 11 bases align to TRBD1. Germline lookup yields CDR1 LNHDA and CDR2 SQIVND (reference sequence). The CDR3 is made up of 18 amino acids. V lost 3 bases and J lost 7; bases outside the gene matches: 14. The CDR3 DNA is TGTGCCAGTAGTATTATAAGGGGGACCGGGACAGGGGGTAATGAGCAGTTCTTC. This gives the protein CASSIIRGTGTGGNEQFF.

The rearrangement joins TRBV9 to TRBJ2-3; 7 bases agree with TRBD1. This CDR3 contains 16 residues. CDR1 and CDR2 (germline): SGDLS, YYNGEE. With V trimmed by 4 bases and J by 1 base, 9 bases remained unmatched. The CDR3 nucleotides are TGTGCCAGCAGCCGAGGGGGCCCCGGGGGCACAGATACGCAGTATTTT. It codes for CASSRGGPGGTDTQYF.

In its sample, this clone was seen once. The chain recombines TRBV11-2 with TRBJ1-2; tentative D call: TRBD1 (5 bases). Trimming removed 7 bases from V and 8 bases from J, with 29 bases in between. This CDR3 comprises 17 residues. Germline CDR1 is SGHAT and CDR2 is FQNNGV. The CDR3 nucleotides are TGTGCCAGCACCCCAAGAAGTACCCTCGGGGACCTGGGCGGCTACACCTTC. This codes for CASTPRSTLGDLGGYTF.

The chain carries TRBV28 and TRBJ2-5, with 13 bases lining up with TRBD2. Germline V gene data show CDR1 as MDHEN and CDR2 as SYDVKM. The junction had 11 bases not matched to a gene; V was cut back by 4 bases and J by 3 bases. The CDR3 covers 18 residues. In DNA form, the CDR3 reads TGTGCCAGCAGTTCCCGGACTAGCGGGAGCATAGGTGAAGAGACCCAGTACTTC. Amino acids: CASSSRTSGSIGEETQYF.

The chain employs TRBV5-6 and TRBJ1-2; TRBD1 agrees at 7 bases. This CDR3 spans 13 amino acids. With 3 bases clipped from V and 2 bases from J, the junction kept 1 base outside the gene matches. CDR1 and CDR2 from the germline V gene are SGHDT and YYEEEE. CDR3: CASSWGQNYGYTF. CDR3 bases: TGTGCCAGCAGCTGGGGACAGAACTATGGCTACACCTTC.

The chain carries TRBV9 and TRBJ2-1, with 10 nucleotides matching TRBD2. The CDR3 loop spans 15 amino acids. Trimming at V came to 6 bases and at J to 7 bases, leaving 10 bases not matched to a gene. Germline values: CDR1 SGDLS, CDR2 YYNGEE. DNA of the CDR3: TGTGCCAGCAATGGTCGGCTAGCGGGAGTAAATGAGCAGTTCTTC. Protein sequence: CASNGRLAGVNEQFF.

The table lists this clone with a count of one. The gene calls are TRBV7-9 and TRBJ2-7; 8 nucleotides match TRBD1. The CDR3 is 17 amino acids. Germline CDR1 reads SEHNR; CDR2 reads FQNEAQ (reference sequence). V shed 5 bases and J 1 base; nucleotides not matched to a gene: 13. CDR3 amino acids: CASSPGQGLSRSYEQYF. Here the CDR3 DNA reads TGTGCCAGCAGCCCTGGACAGGGCTTGAGTAGGTCCTACGAGCAGTACTTC.

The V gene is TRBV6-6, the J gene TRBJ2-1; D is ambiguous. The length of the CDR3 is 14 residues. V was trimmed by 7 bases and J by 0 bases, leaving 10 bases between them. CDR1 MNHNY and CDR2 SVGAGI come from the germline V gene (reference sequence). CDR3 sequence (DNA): TGTGCCAGCACCAAGTCAAGCTCCTACAATGAGCAGTTCTTC. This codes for CASTKSSSYNEQFF.

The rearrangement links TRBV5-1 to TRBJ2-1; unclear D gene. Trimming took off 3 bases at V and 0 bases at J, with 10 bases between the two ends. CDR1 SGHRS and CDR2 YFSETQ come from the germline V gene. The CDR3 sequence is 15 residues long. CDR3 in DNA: TGCGCCAGCAGCTCTCCAGGTTTCTCCTACAATGAGCAGTTCTTC. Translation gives CASSSPGFSYNEQFF.

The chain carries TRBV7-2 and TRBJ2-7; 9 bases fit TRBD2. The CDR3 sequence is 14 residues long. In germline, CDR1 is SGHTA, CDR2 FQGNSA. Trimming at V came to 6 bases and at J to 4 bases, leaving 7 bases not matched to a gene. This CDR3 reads CASSLQGLAYEQYF. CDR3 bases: TGTGCCAGCAGTCTCCAGGGACTAGCATACGAGCAGTACTTC.

CDR3 sequence: CASSLGPAGGDYGYTF. The CDR3 DNA sequence: TGTGCCAGCAGCTTAGGCCCAGCAGGGGGCGACTATGGCTACACCTTC. The genes are TRBV7-9 and TRBJ1-2, with TRBD1 identical over 8 bases. With V trimmed by 1 base and J by 3 bases, 7 bases remained unmatched. The germline CDR1 and CDR2 sequences are SEHNR and FQNEAQ (reference sequence). The CDR3 is made up of 16 amino acids.

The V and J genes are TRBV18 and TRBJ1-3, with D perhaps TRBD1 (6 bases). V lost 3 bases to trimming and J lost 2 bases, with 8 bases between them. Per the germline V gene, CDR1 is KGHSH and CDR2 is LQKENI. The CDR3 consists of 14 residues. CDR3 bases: TGTGCCAGCTCACCCACAGGGACTGGAAACACCATATATTTT. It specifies CASSPTGTGNTIYF.

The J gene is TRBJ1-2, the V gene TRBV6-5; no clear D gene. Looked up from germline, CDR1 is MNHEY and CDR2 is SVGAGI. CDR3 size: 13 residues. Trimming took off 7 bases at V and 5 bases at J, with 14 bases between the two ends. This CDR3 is CASTLRPIYGYTF. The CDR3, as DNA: TGTGCCAGCACCCTGAGACCGATTTATGGCTACACCTTC.

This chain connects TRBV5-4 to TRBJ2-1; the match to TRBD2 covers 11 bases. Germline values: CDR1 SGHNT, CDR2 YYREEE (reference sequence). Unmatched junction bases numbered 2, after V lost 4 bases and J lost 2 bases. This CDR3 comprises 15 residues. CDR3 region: CASSTTSGAYNEQFF. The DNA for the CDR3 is TGTGCCAGCAGCACGACTAGCGGGGCCTACAATGAGCAGTTCTTC.

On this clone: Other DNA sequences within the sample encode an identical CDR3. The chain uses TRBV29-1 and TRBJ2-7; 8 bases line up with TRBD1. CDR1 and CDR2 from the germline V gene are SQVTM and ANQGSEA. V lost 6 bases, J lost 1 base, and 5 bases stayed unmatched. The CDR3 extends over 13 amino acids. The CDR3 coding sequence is TGCAGCGTGGGCGGACAGGGTTCCTACGAGCAGTACTTC. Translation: CSVGGQGSYEQYF.

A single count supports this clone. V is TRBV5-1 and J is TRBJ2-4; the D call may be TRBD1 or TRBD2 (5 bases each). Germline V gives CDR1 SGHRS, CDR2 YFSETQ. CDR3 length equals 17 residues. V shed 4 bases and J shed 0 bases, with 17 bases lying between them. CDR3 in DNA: TGCGCCAGCAGCCCAGGGACGGAACCTCTAGCCAAAAACATTCAGTACTTC. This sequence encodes CASSPGTEPLAKNIQYF.